The clone carrying this TCR beta chain was seen once. Repertoires were generated with immunoSEQ multiplex PCR, while TCRdb's copy carries only in-frame clones and drops some. The sample includes under 2.5 million clones, 80% to 95% seen only once; the top ten take 0.37%. This sample is part of a study of shared clonotypes between healthy human individuals. Only Caucasian adults living in Nashville, Tennessee made up the donor group. The CDR3 extends over 14 amino acids. Germline CDR1 and CDR2: SGHRS and YFSETQ. The V and J ends lost 4 bases and 5 bases respectively, with 15 bases between them. Sequences were obtained from naive CD4+ T cells from PBMCs. As to subset: CD45RA+ positively selected. This chain joins TRBV5-1 and TRBJ2-5, with no clear D. The TCR was taken from a man in his late teens or twenties in good health. Some clones in this sample may be carry-over from other donors' samples. CDR3: CASSILSSQETQYF. DNA of the CDR3: TGCGCCAGCAGCATCCTATCGTCCCAGGAGACCCAGTACTTC.